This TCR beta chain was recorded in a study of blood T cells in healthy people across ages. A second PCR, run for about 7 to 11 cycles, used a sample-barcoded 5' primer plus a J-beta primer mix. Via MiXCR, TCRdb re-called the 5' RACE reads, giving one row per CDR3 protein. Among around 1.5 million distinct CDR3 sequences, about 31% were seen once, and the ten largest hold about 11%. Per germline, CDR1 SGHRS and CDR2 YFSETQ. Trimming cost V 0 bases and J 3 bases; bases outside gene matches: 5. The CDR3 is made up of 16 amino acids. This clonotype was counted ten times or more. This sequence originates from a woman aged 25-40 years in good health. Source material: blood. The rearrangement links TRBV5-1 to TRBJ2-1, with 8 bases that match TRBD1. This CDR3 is CASSLGGTGHYNEQFF. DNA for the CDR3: TGCGCCAGCAGCTTGGGGGGGACAGGACACTACAATGAGCAGTTCTTC.